One and the same sample provided the 27 T cell receptor beta chains below, sequenced in a study of T-cell reconstitution after alpha-beta-depleted transplantation in children. Preparation of the TCRbeta library was carried out with unique molecular identifiers. TCRdb itself ran the PCR reads through MiXCR, one entry per CDR3 protein. The data show 350,000 to 400,000 distinct CDR3 sequences, about a fifth seen once. Sequences were derived from PBMCs from the stem cell graft donor, sampled from the stem cell graft. The receptor set was obtained from a human donor who donated a stem cell graft to a child with acute myeloid leukemia.

This rearrangement joins TRBV5-1 to TRBJ2-2; D remains unclear. Trimming removed 0 bases from V and 6 bases from J, with 6 bases in between. Germline CDR1 reads SGHRS; CDR2 reads YFSETQ. CDR3 size: 13 residues. CDR3 loop: CASSLGPAGELFF. The DNA of the CDR3 is TGCGCCAGCAGCTTGGGGCCGGCCGGGGAGCTGTTTTTT.

Turning to this clonotype: The junction and the germline gene differ at one end; a read error may be behind it. The chain couples TRBV4-1 to TRBJ1-2; TRBD1 might be the D (6 bases). Germline CDR1 and CDR2: MGHRA and YSYEKL. This CDR3 is 15 amino acids long. CDR3 coding DNA: TGCGCCAGCAGCCAAGGAGGTCAGGGGATATATGGTTACACCTTC. This encodes CASSQGGQGIYGYTF.

This clonotype was recorded at least ten times. The chain is built from TRBV6-1 and TRBJ2-1; D is uncertain. The CDR3 runs to 14 residues. Germline V lookup: CDR1 MNHNS, CDR2 SASEGT. Trimming took 3 bases from V and 10 from J, leaving 16 bases between them. In DNA, the CDR3 is TGTGCCAGCAGTGAGGTGGTTGGGGTGGGGGAGCAGTTCTTC. This codes for CASSEVVGVGEQFF.

CDR3 DNA sequence: TGTGCCAGCAGCCGTATGATTGCCGAGCAGTACTTC. Its translation: CASSRMIAEQYF. This chain connects TRBV12-3 or TRBV12-4 to TRBJ2-7; no clear D gene. With 6 bases removed from V and 6 bases from J, the gap between germline ends came to 12 bases. The CDR3 length is 12 residues.

This clonotype was counted a few times. The chain joins TRBV28 to TRBJ2-3; 7 positions agree with TRBD2. Germline CDR1 MDHEN, CDR2 SYDVKM. This CDR3 comprises 17 residues. The V segment lost 4 bases and the J segment 3 bases; nucleotides outside the gene matches: 13. The CDR3 region is CASSSHLRGRATDTQYF. The CDR3 DNA sequence: TGTGCCAGCAGTTCTCACCTGCGGGGGAGGGCAACAGATACGCAGTATTTT.

This chain uses TRBV29-1 with TRBJ2-5; D is unresolved. CDR3 length: 14 amino acids. Germline V CDR1 and CDR2: SQVTM, ANQGSEA. V lost 3 bases, J lost 4 bases, and 15 bases lay in between. The chain's CDR3 is CSVDILGSIETQYF. The DNA of the CDR3 is TGCAGCGTTGATATTCTGGGGTCGATAGAGACCCAGTACTTC.

This clonotype was picked up a small number of times. The genes are TRBV18 and TRBJ2-1; the D is unclear. Germline V lookup: CDR1 KGHSH, CDR2 LQKENI. This CDR3 region has 12 residues. V lost 4 bases, J lost 6 bases, and 7 bases lay in between. CDR3 amino acids: CASSRPGNEQFF. The CDR3 coding sequence is TGTGCCAGCTCACGACCTGGCAATGAGCAGTTCTTC.

The chain is built from TRBV5-1 and TRBJ2-5; maybe TRBD1 (5 bases). This CDR3 has 16 residues. Germline V gene sequence: CDR1 SGHRS, CDR2 YFSETQ. V lost 3 bases and J lost 1, with 16 bases in between. Here the CDR3 reads CASSSRTQSLQETQYF. In DNA form, the CDR3 reads TGCGCCAGCAGCTCGAGGACACAGAGCCTCCAAGAGACCCAGTACTTC.

The J gene is TRBJ2-2, the V gene TRBV27; 12 nucleotides line up with TRBD2. After removal of 3 bases from V and 4 bases from J, the junction contained 3 bases not matched to a gene. The germline V gene has CDR1 MNHEY and CDR2 SMNVEV (reference sequence). CDR3 length: 16 residues. The CDR3, as DNA: TGTGCCAGCAGTTTGACTAGCGGGAGAGGCACCGGGGAGCTGTTTTTT. It encodes CASSLTSGRGTGELFF.

This clonotype occurred a few times. This sequence joins TRBV29-1 and TRBJ2-7; 8 nucleotides align to TRBD2. V lost 5 bases and J lost 3; bases outside the gene matches: 6. Germline loops: CDR1 SQVTM, CDR2 ANQGSEA. The CDR3 length is 13 residues. CDR3 amino acids: CSVSTSGSYEQYF. The CDR3 nucleotides read TGCAGCGTTTCAACTAGCGGCAGCTACGAGCAGTACTTC.

This clonotype showed up many times. This chain's CDR3 is CASRQTSGDYNEQFF. As DNA, the CDR3 is TGTGCCAGCAGGCAGACTAGCGGGGACTACAATGAGCAGTTCTTC. The chain recombines TRBV12-3 or TRBV12-4 with TRBJ2-1; 11 positions agree with TRBD2. J was trimmed by 3 bases and V by 6 bases; bases with no gene match: 4. The CDR3 totals 15 residues.

The V and J genes are TRBV12-3 or TRBV12-4 and TRBJ2-7; perhaps TRBD1 as D (5 bases). V was cut by 3 bases and J by 3 bases, with 9 bases left in between. The CDR3 contains 13 residues. This CDR3 reads CASSFEQDYEQYF. The CDR3 DNA reads TGTGCCAGCAGTTTTGAACAGGACTACGAGCAGTACTTC.

V usage is TRBV5-5 and J usage is TRBJ1-5, with D perhaps TRBD1 (5 bases). The CDR3 consists of 16 residues. Looked up from germline, CDR1 is SGHKS and CDR2 is YYEKEE (reference sequence). V lost 0 bases to trimming and J lost 3 bases, with 13 bases between them. The CDR3 sequence: CASSLDPGPYNQPQHF. The CDR3 DNA reads TGTGCCAGCAGCTTGGATCCGGGGCCGTACAATCAGCCCCAGCATTTT.

This chain links TRBV20-1 with TRBJ2-3; D is undetermined. Germline values: CDR1 DFQATT, CDR2 SNEGSKA (reference sequence). This CDR3 region has 12 residues. Trimming took 5 bases from V and 1 from J, leaving 7 bases between them. The DNA for the CDR3 is TGCAGTGCTCTTCTCCGCACAGATACGCAGTATTTT. It encodes CSALLRTDTQYF.

For this clonotype: Germline is not matched at one junction end, which may reflect a read error. CDR3 nucleotides: TGCTGTGCTAGAGTGCCAGGGAAGGTGGTCGTTAACTACGAGCAGTACTTC. This codes for CCARVPGKVVVNYEQYF. The genes are TRBV20-1 and TRBJ2-7; D is perhaps TRBD1 (5 bases). Germline assignment: CDR1 DFQATT and CDR2 SNEGSKA (reference sequence). CDR3 length equals 17 residues.

The chain combines TRBV20-1 with TRBJ2-7; 10 bases line up with TRBD2. Germline lookup yields CDR1 DFQATT and CDR2 SNEGSKA (reference sequence). The CDR3 contains 14 residues. J was trimmed by 4 bases and V by 1 base; bases with no gene match: 4. The CDR3 coding sequence is TGCAGTGCTAGAGGTAATAGCGGGAGGTACGAGCAGTACTTC. It translates to CSARGNSGRYEQYF.

This chain links TRBV25-1 with TRBJ2-7, with D unresolved. Trimming pared 1 base from V and 2 bases from J, leaving 15 bases between. Germline values: CDR1 MGHDK, CDR2 SYGVNS. CDR3 size: 16 residues. CDR3 nucleotides: TGTGCCAGCAGTGAATGGGTGGACCAGGCAACCTACGAGCAGTACTTC. Translated, it gives CASSEWVDQATYEQYF.

The sample holds many counts of this clonotype. In DNA, the CDR3 is TGCAGTGCTAGGCAGCGGGAGTGGGGTAATGAGCAGTTCTTC. It codes for CSARQREWGNEQFF. The chain has TRBV20-1 and TRBJ2-1; TRBD2 matches 8 bases. Trimming removed 3 bases from V and 7 bases from J; junction bases left unmatched: 8. CDR1 DFQATT and CDR2 SNEGSKA come from the germline V gene (reference sequence). There are 14 residues in the CDR3.

This clonotype was detected many times. The chain couples TRBV11-2 to TRBJ1-1, with D uncertain. This CDR3 region has 15 residues. The germline V gene encodes CDR1 SGHAT and CDR2 FQNNGV. Trimming took off 1 base at V and 1 base at J, with 10 bases between the two ends. CDR3 DNA: TGTGCCAGCAGCTTAGGGGAGTTACCGAACACTGAAGCTTTCTTT. This translates into CASSLGELPNTEAFF.

This clonotype was counted only a few times. The chain has TRBV6-5 and TRBJ2-2; maybe TRBD2 (7 bases). The V end lost 4 bases, the J end lost 3 bases, and 18 bases lay between the germline ends. The length of the CDR3 is 17 residues. Germline assignment: CDR1 MNHEY and CDR2 SVGAGI. This CDR3 is CASSSPRGRDYTGELFF. The DNA of the CDR3 is TGTGCCAGCAGTTCCCCTAGGGGGAGGGATTACACCGGGGAGCTGTTTTTT.

This clonotype was seen a few times. The rearrangement links TRBV12-3 or TRBV12-4 to TRBJ2-7, with 7 bases lining up with TRBD2. With 6 bases clipped from V and 1 base from J, the junction kept 9 bases outside the gene matches. The CDR3 has 15 residues. CDR3 residues: CASSRALAVSYEQYF. CDR3 in DNA: TGTGCCAGCAGCCGAGCCCTAGCGGTTTCCTACGAGCAGTACTTC.

This chain connects TRBV21-1 to TRBJ2-7; TRBD1 reflects the table's D call only, with no check against the DNA. TRBV21-1 is recorded as a pseudogene. The CDR3 runs 15 residues. The CDR3 sequence is CASSTYGTPFCEQYF. CDR3 DNA sequence: TGTGCCAGCAGCACCTACGGGACACCATTCTGCGAGCAGTACTTC.

This clonotype was seen repeatedly, ten times or more. The V call is TRBV20-1, the J call TRBJ1-1; D is unclear. Germline V gene lookup returns CDR1 DFQATT and CDR2 SNEGSKA (reference sequence). Trimming left V 5 bases short and J 11 bases short, with 21 bases between. The CDR3 contains 13 residues. The CDR3 here is CSALTPGHKGAFF. The CDR3, as DNA: TGCAGTGCTCTTACCCCGGGCCATAAAGGGGCTTTCTTT.

The CDR3 DNA reads TGTGCCAGCAGCTTAGCGGGGGCTCCGCAGTATTTT. It is translated as CASSLAGAPQYF. V gene TRBV7-9 combines with J gene TRBJ2-3; weak D call: TRBD1 (6 bases). The germline gives CDR1 SEHNR, CDR2 FQNEAQ (reference sequence). The CDR3 runs to 12 residues. The V and J ends lost 0 bases and 10 bases respectively, with 8 bases between them.

This clonotype was seen a handful of times. V usage is TRBV12-5 and J usage is TRBJ2-5; D is unresolved. Germline V CDR1 and CDR2: LGHNT, FRNRAP. The ends were cut back, 3 bases at V and 1 base at J, with 6 bases in the middle. The CDR3 is made up of 13 amino acids. This CDR3 is CASGFGLQETQYF. The CDR3, as DNA: TGTGCTAGTGGTTTTGGGCTCCAAGAGACCCAGTACTTC.

This clonotype was counted only a few times. The chain links TRBV28 to TRBJ2-3, with D unclear. The germline V gene has CDR1 MDHEN and CDR2 SYDVKM. CDR3 length equals 14 residues. The V and J ends lost 3 bases and 2 bases respectively, with 9 bases between them. The CDR3 nucleotides read TGTGCCAGCAGTTTGGCGAGCCTCACAGATACGCAGTATTTT. Translated, it gives CASSLASLTDTQYF.

This clonotype was seen a few times. The chain uses TRBV20-1 and TRBJ1-4, with TRBD1 as a possible D gene (5 bases). V lost 0 bases and J lost 7, with 12 bases in between. Germline CDR1 is DFQATT and CDR2 is SNEGSKA (reference sequence). The CDR3 has 14 residues. CDR3: CSARDGGGGEKLFF. In DNA form, the CDR3 reads TGCAGTGCTAGAGACGGGGGTGGAGGTGAAAAACTGTTTTTT.